The entry that follows covers one T cell receptor beta chain sequence. Its antigen is still unknown. No much larger clonotype is one base removed from it; base qualities were not supplied. The instrument given in TCRdb is 454 GS FLX Titanium. TCR libraries were built from about 500 ng of total RNA with a previously published linear amplification protocol. Sequencing was carried out on the Roche/454 Genome Sequencer using Titanium chemistry. The original pipeline was this. A total of 75,000 to 90,000 rearranged TCR alpha transcripts were sequenced from several of the healthy donors. Duplicate transcripts were removed, and each unique TCR clonotype was defined by its CDR3 junction following IMGT nomenclature. Using logistic regression in R 2.13.0, the researchers modeled CD4 versus CD8 status as a function of V and J genes, with an adjustment for donor effects and a Bonferroni correction for multiple testing. TCRdb itself trimmed the public reads at Q25 with fastp, ran MiXCR and retained productive beta chains. Each record represents a unique CDR3 protein, reported with the most common genes and DNA among its rows. These V and J calls rely on TCRdb rather than the paper's analysis. The sample includes 150,000 to 200,000 distinct CDR3 sequences, with around 74% observed a single time. Clones ranked in the top ten supply more than 2% of the sample.

Cells with a CD4+CD8-CD45RO-CD45RA+ profile were isolated by FACS and defined as naive CD4+ T cells, and those with a CD8+CD4-CD45RA+CD27bright profile were defined as naive CD8+ T cells. Sorting used antibodies against CD4 (RPA-T4), CD8 (SK1), CD27 (O323), CD45RA (HI100) and CD45RO (UCHL1). From its cysteine to its phenylalanine, the CDR3 spans 13 amino acids. CDR3 DNA is the only sequence kept; it has 39 bases, read in frame from the first base. The germline V gene (reference sequence) provides CDR1 SGHKS and CDR2 YYEKEE. Cut back by 2 bases and 6 bases, the V and J ends lie 9 bases apart. This record comes from a study of healthy donors' naive CD4 and CD8 T cells (dated by TCRdb to 2013 to 2016). Broadly, across the study: Donor selection covered three age groups (20-25, 40-50 and 60-70 years) with six people in each, and the resulting cohort had a mean age of around 45 and was half female. The TCR alpha libraries followed the same workflow as the beta chain, except for a newly designed primer set that covered all functional IMGT alpha gene variants. Peripheral blood mononuclear cells were obtained from some 20 unrelated, healthy individuals. Donors were HLA-typed by sequencing at HLA-A, -B, -C, -DRB1, -DQB1 and -DPB1 using the SBTexcellerator protocol, an ABI3130xl analyzer and SBTengine software. To check how TCR variation relates to lineage commitment, the researchers sequenced rearranged TCR alpha and beta chains taken from naive CD4+ and CD8+ T cells. The full study reports these points: Possible repertoire bias from homeostatic proliferation of naive T cells was not directly addressed. V genes, J genes and CDR3 charge together appeared to explain 10% to 15% of CD4/CD8 propensity variance, in a largely additive manner. In both chains, CD4+ lineage was associated with a positively charged CDR3, and CD8+ lineage was associated with a negatively charged CDR3. Naive CD4+ and CD8+ cells reportedly showed biased usage of most V and J gene segments, and this bias was consistent across donors and independent of HLA genotype. Alpha and beta chains were sequenced in bulk and could not be paired, so combined chain effects were not evaluated.

This clonotype originated in a pool of human donors in good health; the sample pools cells from several healthy donors. The sequence links TRBV5-5 to TRBJ1-5; the D gene remains uncertain. Sequences were obtained from naive CD4+ and CD8+ T cells sorted from blood, pooled from several donors. The meaning of the sample's cell subset or site label: FACS-sorted naive CD4+ (CD45RO-CD45RA+) and naive CD8+ (CD45RA+CD27bright) T cells. The DNA sequence is given as TGTGCCAGCAGCTTAGGTACCGGTCAGCCCCAGCATTTT. The translation is CASSLGTGQPQHF.